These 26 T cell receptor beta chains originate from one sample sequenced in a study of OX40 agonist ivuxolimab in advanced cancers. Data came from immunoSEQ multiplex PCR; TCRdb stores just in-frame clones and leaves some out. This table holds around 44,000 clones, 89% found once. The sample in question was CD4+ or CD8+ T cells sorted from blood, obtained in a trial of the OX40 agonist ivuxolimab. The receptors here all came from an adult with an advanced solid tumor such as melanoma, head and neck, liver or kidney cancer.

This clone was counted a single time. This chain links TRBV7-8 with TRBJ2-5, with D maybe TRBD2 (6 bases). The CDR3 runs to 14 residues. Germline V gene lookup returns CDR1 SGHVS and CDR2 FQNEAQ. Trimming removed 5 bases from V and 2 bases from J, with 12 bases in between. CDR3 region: CASSRGRTQETQYF. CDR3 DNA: TGTGCCAGCAGCCGAGGGAGGACTCAAGAGACCCAGTACTTC.

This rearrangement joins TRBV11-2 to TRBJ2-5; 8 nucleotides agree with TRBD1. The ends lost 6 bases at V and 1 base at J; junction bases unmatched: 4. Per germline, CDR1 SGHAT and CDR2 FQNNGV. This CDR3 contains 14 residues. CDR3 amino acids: CASRPTGAQETQYF. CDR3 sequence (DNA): TGTGCCAGCAGACCGACAGGGGCCCAAGAGACCCAGTACTTC.

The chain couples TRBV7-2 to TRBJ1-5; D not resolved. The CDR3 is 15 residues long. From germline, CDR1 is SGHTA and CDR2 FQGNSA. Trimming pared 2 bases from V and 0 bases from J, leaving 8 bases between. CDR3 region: CASSLSGYSNQPQHF. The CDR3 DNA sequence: TGTGCCAGCAGCTTATCAGGCTATAGCAATCAGCCCCAGCATTTT.

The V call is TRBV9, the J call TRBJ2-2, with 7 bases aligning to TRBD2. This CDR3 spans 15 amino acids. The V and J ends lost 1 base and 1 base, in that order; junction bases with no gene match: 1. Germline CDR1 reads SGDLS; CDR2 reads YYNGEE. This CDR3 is CASSVTGGNTGELFF. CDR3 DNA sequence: TGTGCCAGCAGCGTAACGGGAGGGAACACCGGGGAGCTGTTTTTT.

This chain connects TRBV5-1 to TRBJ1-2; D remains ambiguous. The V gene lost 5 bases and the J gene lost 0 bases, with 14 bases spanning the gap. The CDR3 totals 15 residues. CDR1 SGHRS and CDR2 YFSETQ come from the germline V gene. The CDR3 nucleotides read TGCGCCAGCAGACTTGGAACGGAAGCTAACTATGGCTACACCTTC. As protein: CASRLGTEANYGYTF.

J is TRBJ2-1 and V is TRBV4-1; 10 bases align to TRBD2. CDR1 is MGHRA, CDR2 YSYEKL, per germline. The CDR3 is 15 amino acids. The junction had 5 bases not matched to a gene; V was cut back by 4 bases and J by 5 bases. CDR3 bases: TGCGCCAGCAGCCCTAGCGGGGGATCGGACAATGAGCAGTTCTTC. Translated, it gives CASSPSGGSDNEQFF.

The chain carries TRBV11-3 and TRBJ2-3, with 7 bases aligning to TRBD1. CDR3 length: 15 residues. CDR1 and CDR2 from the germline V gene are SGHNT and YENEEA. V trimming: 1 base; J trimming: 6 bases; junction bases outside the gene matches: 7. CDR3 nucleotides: TGTGCCAGCAGCTTAGCGAGGGGGCTTCTCGATACGCAGTATTTT. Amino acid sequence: CASSLARGLLDTQYF.

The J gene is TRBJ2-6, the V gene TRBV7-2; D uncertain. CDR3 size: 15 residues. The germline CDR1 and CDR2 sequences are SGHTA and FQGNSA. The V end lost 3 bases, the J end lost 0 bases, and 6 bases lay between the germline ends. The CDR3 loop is CASSFRRSGANVLTF. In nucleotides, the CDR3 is TGTGCCAGCAGCTTTCGTCGCTCTGGGGCCAACGTCCTGACTTTC.

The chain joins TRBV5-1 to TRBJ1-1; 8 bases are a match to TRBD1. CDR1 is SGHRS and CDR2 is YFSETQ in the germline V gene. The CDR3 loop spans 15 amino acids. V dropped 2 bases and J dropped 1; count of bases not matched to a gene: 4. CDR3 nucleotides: TGCGCCAGCAGCTTACGGACAGGGACGAACACTGAAGCTTTCTTT. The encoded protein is CASSLRTGTNTEAFF.

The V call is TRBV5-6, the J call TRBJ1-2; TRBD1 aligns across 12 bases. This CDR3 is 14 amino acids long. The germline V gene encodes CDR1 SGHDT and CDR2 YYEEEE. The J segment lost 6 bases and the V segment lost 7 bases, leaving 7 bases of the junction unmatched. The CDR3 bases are TGTGCCAGCTATTGGGGGGACAGGGGGCATGGCTACACCTTC. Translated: CASYWGDRGHGYTF.

CDR3 residues: CASSPTERTGRNEQFF. CDR3 sequence (DNA): TGTGCCAGCAGCCCAACCGAACGGACGGGCAGGAATGAGCAGTTCTTC. The chain has TRBV7-2 and TRBJ2-1; D ambiguous. The CDR3 is 16 amino acids. Germline CDR1 SGHTA, CDR2 FQGNSA. With 5 bases removed from V and 7 bases from J, the gap between germline ends came to 21 bases. Looking up the rest from reference TRBV7-2 and TRBJ2-1 gives the full variable domain: GAGVSQSPSNKVTEKGKDVELRCDPISGHTALYWYRQSLGQGLEFLIYFQGNSAPDKSGLPSDRFSAERTGGSVSTLTIQRTQQEDSAVYLCASSPTERTGRNEQFFGPGTRLTVL.

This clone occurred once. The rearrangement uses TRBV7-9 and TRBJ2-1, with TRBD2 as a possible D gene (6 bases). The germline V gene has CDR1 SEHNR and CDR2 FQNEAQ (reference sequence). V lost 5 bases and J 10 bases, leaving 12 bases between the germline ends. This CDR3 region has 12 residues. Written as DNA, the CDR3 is TGTGCCAGCAGCCAGCTAAGCGGGGAGCAGTTCTTC. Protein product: CASSQLSGEQFF.

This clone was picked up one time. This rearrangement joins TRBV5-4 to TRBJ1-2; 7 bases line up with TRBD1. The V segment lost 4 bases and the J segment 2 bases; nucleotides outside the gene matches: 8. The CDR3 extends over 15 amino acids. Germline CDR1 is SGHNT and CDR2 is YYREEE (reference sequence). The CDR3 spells CASSGQTGPNYGYTF. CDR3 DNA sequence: TGTGCCAGCAGCGGACAGACAGGGCCCAACTATGGCTACACCTTC.

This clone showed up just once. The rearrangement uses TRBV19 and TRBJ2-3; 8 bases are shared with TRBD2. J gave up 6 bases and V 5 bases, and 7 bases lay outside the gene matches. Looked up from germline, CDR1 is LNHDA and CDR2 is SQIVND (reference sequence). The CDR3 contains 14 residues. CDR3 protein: CASSFLGLVDTQYF. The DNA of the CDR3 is TGTGCCAGTAGTTTCCTGGGACTAGTCGATACGCAGTATTTT.

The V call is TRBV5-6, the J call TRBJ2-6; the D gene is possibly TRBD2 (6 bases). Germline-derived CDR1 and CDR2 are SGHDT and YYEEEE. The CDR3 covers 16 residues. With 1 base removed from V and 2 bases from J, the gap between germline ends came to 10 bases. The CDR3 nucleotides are TGTGCCAGCAGCTTGCTTGGACTAACTGGGGCCAACGTCCTGACTTTC. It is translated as CASSLLGLTGANVLTF.

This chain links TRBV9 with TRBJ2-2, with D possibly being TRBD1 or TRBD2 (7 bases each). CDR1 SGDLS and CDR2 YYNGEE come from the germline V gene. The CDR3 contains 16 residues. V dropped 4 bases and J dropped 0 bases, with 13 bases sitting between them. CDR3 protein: CASSSGGGANTGELFF. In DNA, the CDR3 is TGTGCCAGCAGCTCAGGGGGGGGTGCGAACACCGGGGAGCTGTTTTTT.

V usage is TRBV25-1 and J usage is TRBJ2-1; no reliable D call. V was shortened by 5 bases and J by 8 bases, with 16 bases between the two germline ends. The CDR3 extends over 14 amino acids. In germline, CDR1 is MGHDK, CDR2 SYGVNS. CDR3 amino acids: CASSRTWAEDEQFF. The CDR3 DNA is TGTGCCAGCAGTCGAACGTGGGCAGAGGATGAGCAGTTCTTC.

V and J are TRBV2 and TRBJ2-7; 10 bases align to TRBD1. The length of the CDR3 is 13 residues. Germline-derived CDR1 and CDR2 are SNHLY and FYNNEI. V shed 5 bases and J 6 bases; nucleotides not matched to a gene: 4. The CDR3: CASSPGQGLEQYF. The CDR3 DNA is TGTGCCAGCAGTCCGGGACAGGGGCTCGAGCAGTACTTC.

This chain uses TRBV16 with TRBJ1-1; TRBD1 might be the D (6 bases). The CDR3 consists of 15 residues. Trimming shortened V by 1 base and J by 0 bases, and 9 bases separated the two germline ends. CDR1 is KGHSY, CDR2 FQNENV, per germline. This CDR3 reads CASSQWGRLNTEAFF. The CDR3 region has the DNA TGTGCCAGCAGCCAATGGGGGCGGCTGAACACTGAAGCTTTCTTT.

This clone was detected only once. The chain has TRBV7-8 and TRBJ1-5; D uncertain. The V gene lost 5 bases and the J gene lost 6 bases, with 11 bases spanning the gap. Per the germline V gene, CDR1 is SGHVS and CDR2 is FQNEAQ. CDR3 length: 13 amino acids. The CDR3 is CASSPHHLQPQHF. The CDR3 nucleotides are TGTGCCAGCAGCCCCCACCATCTTCAGCCCCAGCATTTT.

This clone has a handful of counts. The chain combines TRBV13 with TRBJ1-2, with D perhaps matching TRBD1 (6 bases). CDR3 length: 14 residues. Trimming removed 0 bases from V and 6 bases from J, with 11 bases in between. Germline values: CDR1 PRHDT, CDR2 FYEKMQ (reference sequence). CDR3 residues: CASSLGPGADGYTF. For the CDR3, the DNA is TGTGCCAGCAGCTTAGGCCCAGGGGCCGATGGCTACACCTTC.

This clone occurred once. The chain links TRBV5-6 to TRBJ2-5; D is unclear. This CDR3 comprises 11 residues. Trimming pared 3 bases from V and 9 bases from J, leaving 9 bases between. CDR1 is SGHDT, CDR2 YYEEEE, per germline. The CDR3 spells CASSSRRAQYF. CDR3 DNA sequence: TGTGCCAGCAGCTCTCGAAGGGCCCAGTACTTC.

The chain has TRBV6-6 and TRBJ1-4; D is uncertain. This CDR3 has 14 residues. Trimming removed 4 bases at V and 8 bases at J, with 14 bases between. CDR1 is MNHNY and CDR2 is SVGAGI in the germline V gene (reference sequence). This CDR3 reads CASSSIKVGEKLFF. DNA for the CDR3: TGTGCCAGCAGTTCCATCAAGGTGGGAGAAAAACTGTTTTTT.

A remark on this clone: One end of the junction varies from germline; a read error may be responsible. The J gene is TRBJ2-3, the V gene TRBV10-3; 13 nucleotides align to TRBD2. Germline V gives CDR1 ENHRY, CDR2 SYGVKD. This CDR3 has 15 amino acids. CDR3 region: CAISESGLAGAQRNF. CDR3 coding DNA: TGTGCCATCAGTGAGTCAGGACTAGCGGGGGCCCAGAGGAATTTT.

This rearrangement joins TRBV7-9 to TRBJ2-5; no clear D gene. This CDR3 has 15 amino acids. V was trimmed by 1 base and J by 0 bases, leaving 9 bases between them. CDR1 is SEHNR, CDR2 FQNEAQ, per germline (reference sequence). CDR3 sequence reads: CASSLGPEYQETQYF. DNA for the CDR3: TGTGCCAGCAGCTTAGGACCAGAGTACCAAGAGACCCAGTACTTC.

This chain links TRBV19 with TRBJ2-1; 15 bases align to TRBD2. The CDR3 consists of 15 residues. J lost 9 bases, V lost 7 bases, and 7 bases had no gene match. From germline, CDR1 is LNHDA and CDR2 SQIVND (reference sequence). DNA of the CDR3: TGTGCCAGTAAATGGACTAGCGGGGGGGTGAGTGAGCAGTTCTTC. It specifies CASKWTSGGVSEQFF.